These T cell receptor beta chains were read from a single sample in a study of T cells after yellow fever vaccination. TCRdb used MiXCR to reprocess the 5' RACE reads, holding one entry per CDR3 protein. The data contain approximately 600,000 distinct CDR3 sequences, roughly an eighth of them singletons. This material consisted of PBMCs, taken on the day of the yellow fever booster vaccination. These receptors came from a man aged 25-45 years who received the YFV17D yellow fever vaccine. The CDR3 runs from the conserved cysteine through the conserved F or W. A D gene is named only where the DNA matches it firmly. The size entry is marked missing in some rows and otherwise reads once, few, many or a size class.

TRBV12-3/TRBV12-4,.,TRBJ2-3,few,TGTGCCAGCAGTCCCTTAGCGGATACAAGTTGGGATACGCAGTATTTT,CASSPLADTSWDTQYF
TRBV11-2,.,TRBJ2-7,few,TGTGCCAGCAGCTTAGACTGGAGCGCGTCCTACGAGCAGTACTTC,CASSLDWSASYEQYF
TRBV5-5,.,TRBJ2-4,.,TGTGCCAGCAGCCTCCCGACGCTAGCCAAAAACATTCAGTACTTC,CASSLPTLAKNIQYF
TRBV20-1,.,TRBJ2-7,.,TGCAGTGCTCTAATATCAGGGGAGAATTCCTACGAGCAGTACTTC,CSALISGENSYEQYF
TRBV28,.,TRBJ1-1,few,TGTGCCAGCAGTTTACCCATCAGGGGATGGTATGCTTTCTTT,CASSLPIRGWYAFF
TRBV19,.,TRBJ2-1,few,TGTGCCAGTAGTACAGGGAGAGGCCGCTACAATGAGCAGTTCTTC,CASSTGRGRYNEQFF
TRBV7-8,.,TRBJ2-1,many,TGTGCCAGCAACCACGGGGCCGGGAGCTACAATGAGCAGTTCTTC,CASNHGAGSYNEQFF
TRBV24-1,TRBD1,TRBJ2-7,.,TGTGCCACCAGCCCGGGACAGGGGTCTTACGAGCAGTACTTC,CATSPGQGSYEQYF
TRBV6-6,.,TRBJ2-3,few,TGTGCCAGCAGCCTTACCAGAAATACGCAGTATTTT,CASSLTRNTQYF
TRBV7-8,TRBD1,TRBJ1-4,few,TGTGCCAGCAGCCCCCAAACGGACAGGGTGTATGAAAAACTGTTTTTT,CASSPQTDRVYEKLFF
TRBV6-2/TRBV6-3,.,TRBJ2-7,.,TGTGCCAGCCAAAGTCACGCCTACGAGCAGTACTTC,CASQSHAYEQYF
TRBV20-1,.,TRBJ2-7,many,TGCAGTGCTAGAGGTGAGACAGGCTACGAGCAGTACTTC,CSARGETGYEQYF
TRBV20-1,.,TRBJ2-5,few,TGCAGTGCTAAACGGTACCAAGAGACCCAGTACTTC,CSAKRYQETQYF
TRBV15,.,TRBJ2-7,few,TGTGCCACCAGCCCAAAGGAGGGGGATCTCGAGCAGTACTTC,CATSPKEGDLEQYF
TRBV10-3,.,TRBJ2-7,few,TGTGCCATGGGGGACGAAACCTACGAGCAGTACTTC,CAMGDETYEQYF
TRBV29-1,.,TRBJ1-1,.,TGCAGCGTTGACGGGGGGACACTCATGAACACTGAAGCTTTCTTT,CSVDGGTLMNTEAFF
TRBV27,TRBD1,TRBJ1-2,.,TGTGCCAGCAGTTTTCCCAGGGGGTATGGCTACACCTTC,CASSFPRGYGYTF
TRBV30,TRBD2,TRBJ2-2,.,TGTGCCTGGAGTGTTAGCGGGCAGGCCGGGGAGCTGTTTTTT,CAWSVSGQAGELFF
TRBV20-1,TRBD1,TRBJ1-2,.,TGCAGTGCCTCAGGGGGGGTTCTAGGCTACACCTTC,CSASGGVLGYTF
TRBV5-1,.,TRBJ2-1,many,TGCGCCAGCAGTTATTTAGGAGCGGGCCCCTACAATGAGCAGTTCTTC,CASSYLGAGPYNEQFF
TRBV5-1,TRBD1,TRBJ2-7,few,TGCGCCAGCAGCCCCGGACAGGCACCCTACGAGCAGTACTTC,CASSPGQAPYEQYF
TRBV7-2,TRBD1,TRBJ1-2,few,TGTGCCAGCAGCCCCTGGACAGGGGCCTTAGGCTACACCTTC,CASSPWTGALGYTF
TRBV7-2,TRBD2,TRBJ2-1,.,TGTGCCAGTCAACCTAACGCGGGAGTGTACAATGAGCAGTTCTTC,CASQPNAGVYNEQFF
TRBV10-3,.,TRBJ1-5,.,TGTGCCATCAGTGGAGGGGCCCCCGGGACAACCAATCAGCCCCAGCATTTT,CAISGGAPGTTNQPQHF
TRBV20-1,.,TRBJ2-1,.,TGCAGTGCTAGAGTAAACGGCAATGAGCAGTTCTTC,CSARVNGNEQFF
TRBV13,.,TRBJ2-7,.,TGTGCCAGCAGCGCCCGGACTGGTTGGGGAGAGCAGTACTTC,CASSARTGWGEQYF
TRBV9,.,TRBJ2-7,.,TGTGCCAGCAGCGTAGAAGGAGCGCGAGACGAGCAGTACTTC,CASSVEGARDEQYF
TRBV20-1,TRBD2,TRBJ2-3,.,TGCAGTGCGGTGGACGGGAGGGCGAGAGATACGCAGTATTTT,CSAVDGRARDTQYF
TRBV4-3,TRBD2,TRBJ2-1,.,TGCGCCAGCAGCCGACAAGCGGGAAGCTCCTACAATGAGCAGTTCTTC,CASSRQAGSSYNEQFF
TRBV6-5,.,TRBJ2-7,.,TGTGCCAGCAGTTCTGTTCCCGCCTACGAGCAGTACTTC,CASSSVPAYEQYF
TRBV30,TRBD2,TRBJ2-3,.,TGTGCCTGGAGTGTAGGGCTAGCGGGAGAACACACAGATACGCAGTATTTT,CAWSVGLAGEHTDTQYF
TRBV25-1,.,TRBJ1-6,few,TGTGCCAGCAGTGAATACAAAGGGGGGTCACCCCTCCACTTT,CASSEYKGGSPLHF
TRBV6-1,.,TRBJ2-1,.,TGTGCCAGCAGCCGCATACCTTTCTTCTACAATGAGCAGTTCTTC,CASSRIPFFYNEQFF
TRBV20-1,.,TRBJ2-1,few,TGCAGTGCTAGAGACGCAGGGGGGACCTCAACCTACAATGAGCAGTTCTTC,CSARDAGGTSTYNEQFF
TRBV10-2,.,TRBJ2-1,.,TGCGCCAGCAGTGACCCCGGGATCCCTCTGCAGTTCTTC,CASSDPGIPLQFF
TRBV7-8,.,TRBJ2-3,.,TGTGCCAGCAGCCCGGGGGTGGCTGGCACAGATACGCAGTATTTT,CASSPGVAGTDTQYF
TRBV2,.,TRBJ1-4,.,TGTGCCAGCAATATCATGGACCTACGAGATGAAAAACGGTTTTTT,CASNIMDLRDEKRFF
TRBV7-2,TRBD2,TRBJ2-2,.,TGTGCCAGCAGCTATACTAGCGGGAGGGCCGGTGGGGAGCTGTTTTTT,CASSYTSGRAGGELFF
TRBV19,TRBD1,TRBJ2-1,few,TGTGCCACGGACAGGGGTTACAATGAGCAGTTCTTC,CATDRGYNEQFF
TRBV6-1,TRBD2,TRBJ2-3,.,TGTGCCAGCAGGCCGGGACTAGACACAGATACGCAGTATTTT,CASRPGLDTDTQYF
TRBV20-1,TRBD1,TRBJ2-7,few,TGCAGTGCTCCACGAGGGACAGGGGGCTACGAGCAGTACTTC,CSAPRGTGGYEQYF
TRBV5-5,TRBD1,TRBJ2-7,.,TGTGCCAGCAGCTTAAGGACAGGCGACGAGCAGTACTTC,CASSLRTGDEQYF
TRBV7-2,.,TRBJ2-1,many,TGTGCCAGCAGCTTCACAGGGAATGAGCAGTTCTTC,CASSFTGNEQFF
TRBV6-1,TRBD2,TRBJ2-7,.,TGTGCCAGCAGTGAACTAGCGGGCGAGCAGTACTTC,CASSELAGEQYF
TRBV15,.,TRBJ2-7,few,TGTGCCACCAGCATGGACAGCATGGGCGAGCAGTACTTC,CATSMDSMGEQYF
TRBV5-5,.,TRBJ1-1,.,TGTGCCAGCAGCTTGGTATGGGACACTGAAGCTTTCTTT,CASSLVWDTEAFF
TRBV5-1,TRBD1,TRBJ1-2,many,TGCGCCAGCAGCTCGACCGGGACAGGGGCCGGCTACACCTTC,CASSSTGTGAGYTF
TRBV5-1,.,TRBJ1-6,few,TGCGCCAGCAGCCAAGACAGGATCAATTCACCCCTCCACTTT,CASSQDRINSPLHF
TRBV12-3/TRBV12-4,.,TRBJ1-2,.,TGTGCCAGCAGTTTTACAGGGAATGGCTACACCTTC,CASSFTGNGYTF
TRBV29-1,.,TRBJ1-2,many,TGCAGCGTTTCCAATAAGAACTATGGCTACACCTTC,CSVSNKNYGYTF
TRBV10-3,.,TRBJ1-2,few,TGTGCCAGTAATCCAGACGGTACCTTCTATGGCTACACCTTC,CASNPDGTFYGYTF
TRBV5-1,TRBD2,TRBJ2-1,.,TGCGCCAGCAGCCTGACGGGACTAGCGGGAGTATTGTTCTTC,CASSLTGLAGVLFF
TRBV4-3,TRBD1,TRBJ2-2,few,TGCGCCAGCAGCCAGGGACAGGGGGCGGGCGGGGAGCTGTTTTTT,CASSQGQGAGGELFF
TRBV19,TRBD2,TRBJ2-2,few,TGTGCCAGTGGGAGGGGCGGGGAGCTGTTTTTT,CASGRGGELFF
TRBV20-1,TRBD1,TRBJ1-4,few,TGCAGTGCCCACCAGACAGGGAGGTTTGAAAAACTGTTTTTT,CSAHQTGRFEKLFF
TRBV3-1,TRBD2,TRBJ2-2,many,TGTGCCAGCAGCGAGGGACTAGCGGGAGACACCGGGGAGCTGTTTTTT,CASSEGLAGDTGELFF
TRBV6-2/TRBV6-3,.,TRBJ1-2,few,TGTGCCAGCGGTCCCATCTATGGCTACACCTTC,CASGPIYGYTF
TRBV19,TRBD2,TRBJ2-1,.,TGTGCCAGTAGTAGATCCGGGACTACCTACAATGAGCAGTTCTTC,CASSRSGTTYNEQFF
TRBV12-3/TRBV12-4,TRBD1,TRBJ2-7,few,TGTGCCAGCAGTTTAGCGGGTGGGACAGGGATCGGCGAGCAGTACTTC,CASSLAGGTGIGEQYF